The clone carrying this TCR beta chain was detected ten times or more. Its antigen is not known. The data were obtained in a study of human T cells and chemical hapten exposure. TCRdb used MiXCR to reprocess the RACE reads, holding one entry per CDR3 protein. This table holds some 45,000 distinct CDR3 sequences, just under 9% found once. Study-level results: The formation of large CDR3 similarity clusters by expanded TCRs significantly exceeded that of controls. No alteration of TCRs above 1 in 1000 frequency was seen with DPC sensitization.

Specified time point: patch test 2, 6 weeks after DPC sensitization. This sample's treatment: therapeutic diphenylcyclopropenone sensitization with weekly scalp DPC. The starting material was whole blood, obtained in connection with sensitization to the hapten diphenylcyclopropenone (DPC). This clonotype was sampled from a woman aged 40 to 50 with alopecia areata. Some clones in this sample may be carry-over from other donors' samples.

The CDR3 region is CASSLQTSSYEQYF. The CDR3 DNA is TGCGCCAGCAGCTTACAGACAAGCTCCTACGAGCAGTACTTC. The rearrangement uses TRBV5-1 and TRBJ2-7; D gene unclear. Looked up from germline, CDR1 is SGHRS and CDR2 is YFSETQ. V lost 2 bases to trimming and J lost 0 bases, with 9 bases between them. The CDR3 is 14 residues long. The variable domain in full, with the rest retrieved from reference TRBV5-1 and TRBJ2-7, is KAGVTQTPRYLIKTRGQQVTLSCSPISGHRSVSWYQQTPGQGLQFLFEYFSETQRNKGNFPGRFSGRQFSNSRSEMNVSTLELGDSALYLCASSLQTSSYEQYFGPGTRLTVT.